This T cell receptor (beta chain) appears in the sequencing data of a study of shared clonotypes between healthy human individuals. Sequencing was at deep level. Genomic DNA from each subset was divided evenly over several immunoSEQ plates. Only in-frame clones appear in the TCRdb table, and some are missing; sequencing was by immunoSEQ multiplex PCR. Seen here are more than 2,000,000 clones, around nine tenths observed once, and the top ten hold around 0.15%. V lost 1 base and J lost 4; bases outside the gene matches: 5. CDR1 SGHTA and CDR2 FQGNSA come from the germline V gene. The CDR3 loop spans 15 amino acids.

The receptor comes from a man between 18 and 29 years old in good health. The J gene is TRBJ2-3, the V gene TRBV7-2; 7 bases agree with TRBD1. Sequencing was performed on naive CD4+ T cells sorted from blood. Subset here: CD45RA+ positively selected. CDR3 coding DNA: TGTGCCAGCAGCTTAGTGGGACAGACCTCAGATACGCAGTATTTT. Amino acid sequence: CASSLVGQTSDTQYF. Full variable domain (rest looked up from reference TRBV7-2 and TRBJ2-3): GAGVSQSPSNKVTEKGKDVELRCDPISGHTALYWYRQSLGQGLEFLIYFQGNSAPDKSGLPSDRFSAERTGGSVSTLTIQRTQQEDSAVYLCASSLVGQTSDTQYFGPGTRLTVL.